One T cell receptor (beta chain) is described in this entry. TCRdb keeps only in-frame clones here, not all; method: immunoSEQ multiplex PCR. This sample has about 57,000 clones, with about 81% found just once. This record comes from a study of blood T cell repertoires in COVID-19. This sequence was found in a woman in her sixties with acute or convalescent COVID-19. Sequencing was performed on peripheral blood.

The CDR3 here is CASSLDTGGINGYTF. DNA of the CDR3: TGTGCCAGCAGCTTGGATACAGGGGGCATCAATGGCTACACCTTC. The V call is TRBV5-6, the J call TRBJ1-2; 9 nucleotides agree with TRBD1. V dropped 0 bases and J dropped 6; count of bases not matched to a gene: 6. The CDR3 is 15 residues long. The V gene's germline CDR1 is SGHDT and CDR2 YYEEEE.